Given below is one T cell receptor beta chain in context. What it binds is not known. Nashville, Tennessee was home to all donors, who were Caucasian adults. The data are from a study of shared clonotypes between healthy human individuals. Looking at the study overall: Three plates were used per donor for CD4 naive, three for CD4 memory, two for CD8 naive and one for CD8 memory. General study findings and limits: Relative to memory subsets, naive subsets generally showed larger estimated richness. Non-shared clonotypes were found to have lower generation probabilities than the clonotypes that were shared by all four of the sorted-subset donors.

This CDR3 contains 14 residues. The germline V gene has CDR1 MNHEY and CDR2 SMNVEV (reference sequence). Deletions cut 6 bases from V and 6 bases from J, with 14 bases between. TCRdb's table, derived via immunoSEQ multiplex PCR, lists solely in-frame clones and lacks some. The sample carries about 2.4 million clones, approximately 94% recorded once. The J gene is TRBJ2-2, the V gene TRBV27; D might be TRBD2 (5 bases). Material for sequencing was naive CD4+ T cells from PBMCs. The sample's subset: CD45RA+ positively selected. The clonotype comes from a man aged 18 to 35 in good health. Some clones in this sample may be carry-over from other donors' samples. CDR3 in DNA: TGTGCCAGCAGCCCTACCCTCGGGGCCGGGGAGCTGTTTTTT. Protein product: CASSPTLGAGELFF.